A selection of T cell receptor beta chains follows, all from one sample in a study of post-analysis software for immune sequencing data. TCRdb itself ran the PCR reads through MiXCR, one entry per CDR3 protein. The sample shows 650,000 to 850,000 distinct CDR3 sequences, about 53% of them seen only once. Sequences were obtained from blood. These receptors all come from a girl aged 10-17 years with multiple sclerosis. The CDR3 runs from the conserved cysteine through the conserved F or W. The D gene is left open where the match is weak. The size of a clone is reported for some rows only, either as once, few or many, or as a class for expanded clones.

TRBJ2-5 TRBD2 TRBV2 . CASSGGGKETQYF TGTGCCAGCAGTGGGGGGGGGAAAGAGACCCAGTACTTC
TRBJ2-5 . TRBV7-6 few CASSTRWGREETQYF TGTGCCAGCAGCACGCGGTGGGGGCGAGAGGAGACCCAGTACTTC
TRBJ2-2 . TRBV12-5 . CASGLVLNTGELFF TGTGCTAGTGGTTTGGTACTAAACACCGGGGAGCTGTTTTTT
TRBJ2-5 . TRBV18 . CASSPSKKFGTQYF TGTGCCAGCTCACCTAGTAAGAAGTTCGGGACCCAGTACTTC
TRBJ2-1 TRBD2 TRBV29-1 many CSVPPVGGMSSSYNEQFF TGCAGCGTCCCCCCCGTGGGAGGGATGAGTAGCTCCTACAATGAGCAGTTCTTC
TRBJ2-5 . TRBV29-1 few CSAGTRETQYF TGCAGCGCCGGGACCAGGGAGACCCAGTACTTC
TRBJ2-1 TRBD2 TRBV24-1 . CATSDSGLAGEAGGYYNEQFF TGTGCCACCAGTGACTCGGGACTAGCGGGAGAGGCTGGTGGATACTACAATGAGCAGTTCTTC
TRBJ2-5 . TRBV11-2 . CASSLDLTFQETQYF TGTGCCAGCAGCTTAGACCTGACATTCCAAGAGACCCAGTACTTC
TRBJ2-7 . TRBV7-9 . CASSPGGQRDYYEQYF TGTGCCAGCAGCCCCGGGGGCCAGCGGGATTACTACGAGCAGTACTTC
TRBJ1-2 TRBD1 TRBV7-2 . CASSLTGTGALLANYGYTF TGTGCCAGCAGCTTGACCGGGACAGGGGCCCTCTTAGCTAACTATGGCTACACCTTC
TRBJ1-6 TRBD1 TRBV6-6 few CASSPLRQGSSSPLHF TGTGCCAGCAGCCCCCTCAGACAGGGGAGTAGTTCACCCCTCCACTTT
TRBJ2-7 . TRBV5-6 once CASSYVRALGHEQYF TGTGCCAGCAGTTACGTTAGGGCCCTAGGCCACGAGCAGTACTTC